These T cell receptor beta chains were read from a single sample in a study of regulatory T cells in long-lasting Graves disease. TCRdb itself ran the multiplex PCR reads through MiXCR, one entry per CDR3 protein. The table lists around 470,000 distinct CDR3 sequences, about 15% of them singletons. The data also belong to a second study, concerning T cells in Graves' hyperthyroidism and ophthalmopathy.

The sequencing used peripheral blood mononuclear cells (PBMCs), collected at new diagnosis, from a patient treated with antithyroid drugs. Receptors originate from a woman between 50 and 59 years old with Graves disease. CDR3s include the opening cysteine and the closing phenylalanine or tryptophan. D genes are given only for firm matches. For some rows the clone size is stated as once, few or many, or as a class when expanded; others skip it.

>TRBJ2-1|NA|NA|TRBV30
CAWGDWSSYNEQFF
TGTGCCTGGGGAGACTGGAGCTCCTACAATGAGCAGTTCTTC
>TRBJ2-7|NA|NA|TRBV3-1
CASSQDVETYEQYF
TGTGCCAGCAGCCAAGATGTAGAGACCTACGAGCAGTACTTC
>TRBJ2-2|TRBD1|NA|TRBV12-5
CASGNQGAVGELFF
TGTGCTAGTGGCAATCAGGGGGCCGTCGGGGAGCTGTTTTTT
>TRBJ2-1|TRBD1|many|TRBV7-3
CARLGGLKSSYNEQFF
TGTGCCAGACTAGGGGGCCTCAAGAGCTCCTACAATGAGCAGTTCTTC
>TRBJ2-5|NA|few|TRBV5-1
CASSSTEQETQYF
TGCGCCAGCAGCTCGACAGAACAAGAGACCCAGTACTTC
>TRBJ2-7|NA|many|TRBV18
CASSAFGSTYEQYF
TGTGCCAGCTCAGCTTTCGGCAGCACCTACGAGCAGTACTTC
>TRBJ2-7|NA|NA|TRBV28
CASSFRTGSYEQYF
TGTGCCAGCAGTTTTCGAACAGGTTCCTACGAGCAGTACTTC
>TRBJ2-5|TRBD1|NA|TRBV5-1
CASSWTGGAETQYF
TGCGCCAGCAGCTGGACAGGGGGCGCAGAGACCCAGTACTTC
>TRBJ2-1|TRBD2|few|TRBV19
CASSIEVAGGRNEQFF
TGTGCCAGTAGTATAGAAGTAGCGGGAGGGCGGAATGAGCAGTTCTTC
>TRBJ2-5|TRBD1|NA|TRBV6-1
CASTGTGGAETQYF
TGTGCCAGCACGGGGACAGGGGGCGCAGAGACCCAGTACTTC
>TRBJ2-3|NA|many|TRBV5-1
CASSLEKGHTDTQYF
TGCGCCAGCAGCTTGGAAAAGGGGCACACAGATACGCAGTATTTT
>TRBJ2-1|TRBD2|many|TRBV28
CATSSGRWYEQFF
TGTGCCACCTCAAGCGGGAGGTGGTATGAGCAGTTCTTC
>TRBJ1-6|NA|once|TRBV27
CASSLEAGRDGQDSPLHF
TGTGCCAGCAGTTTAGAAGCCGGCCGGGACGGGCAGGATTCACCCCTCCACTTT
>TRBJ1-2|NA|NA|TRBV12-3/TRBV12-4
CASSSPGPTNYGYTF
TGTGCCAGCAGTTCACCGGGACCTACTAACTATGGCTACACCTTC
>TRBJ1-1|TRBD1|many|TRBV9
CASSAIRGQGNTEAFF
TGTGCCAGCAGCGCCATAAGGGGACAGGGGAACACTGAAGCTTTCTTT
>TRBJ2-1|TRBD2|many|TRBV7-8
CASSSRLAGSGSSYNEQFF
TGTGCCAGCAGTTCGAGACTAGCGGGATCAGGAAGCTCCTACAATGAGCAGTTCTTC
>TRBJ2-5|NA|NA|TRBV9
CASSELGKKETQYF
TGTGCCAGCAGCGAGCTAGGAAAGAAAGAGACCCAGTACTTC
>TRBJ1-1|NA|many|TRBV6-1
CATYRVYTEAFF
TGTGCCACCTACAGGGTCTACACTGAAGCTTTCTTT